These 17 T cell receptor beta chains came from one sample sequenced in a study of cytomegalovirus exposure and HLA in healthy donors. The study ran its PCR with 60 Vbeta and 13 Jbeta primers. Clones were read by immunoSEQ multiplex PCR, and TCRdb kept only the in-frame ones, dropping some. Among roughly 40,000 clones, 50% were seen once, and the ten largest hold roughly an eighth. Input material: PBMCs. Source of these receptors: a human donor in good health.

Remarks on this clone: At one end the junction does not follow the germline gene, possibly because of a read error. The V and J genes are TRBV6-5 and TRBJ1-1; a weak D match, TRBD1 (6 bases). The length of the CDR3 is 11 residues. Per the germline V gene, CDR1 is MNHEY and CDR2 is SVGAGI. This CDR3 is CAISEGDEAFF. The CDR3 nucleotides are TGTGCCATCAGTGAGGGGGATGAAGCTTTCTTT.

CDR3 sequence: CAARQGNSPLHF. The CDR3 nucleotides are TGTGCCGCCCGACAGGGGAATTCACCCCTCCACTTT. The chain is built from TRBV7-9 and TRBJ1-6; the match to TRBD1 covers 8 bases. The CDR3 length is 12 residues. Germline CDR1 SEHNR, CDR2 FQNEAQ (reference sequence). Trimming removed 11 bases from V and 7 bases from J; junction bases left unmatched: 4.

The V gene is TRBV6-4, the J gene TRBJ1-2, with D perhaps TRBD1 (5 bases). Germline V CDR1 and CDR2: MRHNA, SNTAGT. V dropped 0 bases and J dropped 2 bases, with 10 bases sitting between them. This CDR3 comprises 15 residues. CDR3 residues: CASSDSIRGNYGYTF. DNA of the CDR3: TGTGCCAGCAGTGACTCGATACGGGGGAACTATGGCTACACCTTC.

This clone was detected a few times. The rearrangement uses TRBV5-8 and TRBJ1-2, with unresolved D. CDR3 length: 13 residues. Germline CDR1 is SGHTS and CDR2 is YDEGEE. Trimming removed 2 bases from V and 3 bases from J, with 8 bases in between. The chain's CDR3 is CASSFVAYYGYTF. The CDR3 coding sequence is TGTGCCAGCAGCTTCGTAGCCTACTATGGCTACACCTTC.

The rearrangement uses TRBV9 and TRBJ1-1; D is uncertain. Germline CDR1 SGDLS, CDR2 YYNGEE. Trimming shortened V by 1 base and J by 6 bases, and 10 bases separated the two germline ends. This CDR3 has 13 amino acids. The CDR3 sequence: CASSVSGGAEAFF. CDR3 nucleotide sequence: TGTGCCAGCAGCGTATCAGGCGGGGCTGAAGCTTTCTTT. The full variable domain, with the rest looked up from reference TRBV9 and TRBJ1-1, is DSGVTQTPKHLITATGQRVTLRCSPRSGDLSVYWYQQSLDQGLQFLIQYYNGEERAKGNILERFSAQQFPDLHSELNLSSLELGDSALYFCASSVSGGAEAFFGQGTRLTVV.

The gene calls are TRBV10-1 and TRBJ2-5; 13 positions match TRBD2. This CDR3 is built from 18 residues. With 1 base clipped from V and 4 bases from J, the junction kept 9 bases outside the gene matches. CDR1 is WNHNN and CDR2 is SYGVQD in the germline V gene (reference sequence). The CDR3 here is CASSEYGLAGDRRETQYF. CDR3 bases: TGCGCCAGCAGTGAGTATGGACTAGCGGGAGATCGGAGAGAGACCCAGTACTTC.

This clone was counted a few times. The CDR3 DNA reads as TGCGCCAGCAGCGGACAGGGGAACACTGAAGCTTTCTTT. It specifies CASSGQGNTEAFF. V and J are TRBV4-3 and TRBJ1-1, with TRBD1 matching 8 bases. With V trimmed by 5 bases and J by 1 base, 0 bases remained unmatched. The CDR3 consists of 13 residues. From germline, CDR1 is LGHNA and CDR2 YSLEER.

J is TRBJ2-2 and V is TRBV7-2, with D possibly TRBD1 on 6 matching bases. The CDR3 sequence is 18 residues long. The germline V and J ends were trimmed by 4 bases and 1 base, with 19 bases remaining between them. Germline V gene sequence: CDR1 SGHTA, CDR2 FQGNSA. In DNA form, the CDR3 reads TGTGCCAGCAGCTCCGCTCCAGTTACGGGACAGAACACCGGGGAGCTGTTTTTT. Its protein is CASSSAPVTGQNTGELFF.

The chain employs TRBV19 and TRBJ1-5; no definite D call. The CDR3 runs 13 residues. Trimming left V 3 bases short and J 6 bases short, with 9 bases between. CDR1 is LNHDA and CDR2 is SQIVND in the germline V gene (reference sequence). The CDR3 is CASSIKEGQPQHF. The CDR3 DNA reads as TGTGCCAGTAGTATCAAGGAGGGTCAGCCCCAGCATTTT. Drawing the rest from reference TRBV19 and TRBJ1-5, the complete variable domain is DGGITQSPKYLFRKEGQNVTLSCEQNLNHDAMYWYRQDPGQGLRLIYYSQIVNDFQKGDIAEGYSVSREKKESFPLTVTSAQKNPTAFYLCASSIKEGQPQHFGDGTRLSIL.

The chain couples TRBV2 to TRBJ2-1; the match to TRBD1 covers 7 bases. The V and J ends lost 4 bases and 5 bases, in that order; junction bases with no gene match: 8. The CDR3 has 15 residues. Germline CDR1 is SNHLY and CDR2 is FYNNEI. Written as DNA, the CDR3 is TGTGCCAGCAGTGGAACTAGGGGGCCGAACAATGAGCAGTTCTTC. Protein: CASSGTRGPNNEQFF.

This chain links TRBV7-9 with TRBJ2-1; 8 nucleotides align to TRBD2. The germline CDR1 and CDR2 sequences are SEHNR and FQNEAQ (reference sequence). CDR3 size: 17 residues. V gave up 0 bases and J gave up 2 bases; unmatched junction bases: 6. CDR3 DNA: TGTGCCAGCAGCTTAGCCGGTGTTAGCGGGGCCTACAATGAGCAGTTCTTC. Translation gives CASSLAGVSGAYNEQFF.

The gene calls are TRBV6-5 and TRBJ2-5; D is unclear. The CDR3 length is 12 residues. Germline CDR1 reads MNHEY; CDR2 reads SVGAGI. V was shortened by 2 bases and J by 4 bases, with 5 bases between the two germline ends. The CDR3 bases are TGTGCCAGCAGTTACGTCGGAGAGACCCAGTACTTC. It encodes CASSYVGETQYF.

This chain links TRBV5-1 with TRBJ1-4; D is undetermined. V was trimmed by 0 bases and J by 0 bases, leaving 6 bases between them. This CDR3 contains 15 residues. Germline V gene sequence: CDR1 SGHRS, CDR2 YFSETQ. CDR3 protein: CASSLAVTTNEKLFF. As DNA, the CDR3 is TGCGCCAGCAGCTTGGCCGTTACAACTAATGAAAAACTGTTTTTT.

This clone has just one count. The chain is built from TRBV29-1 and TRBJ1-2; 8 bases match TRBD1. CDR3 length equals 13 residues. The ends lost 7 bases at V and 1 base at J; junction bases unmatched: 5. Germline CDR1 and CDR2: SQVTM and ANQGSEA. In DNA form, the CDR3 reads TGCAGCGCCGTGGACAGGGATAACTATGGCTACACCTTC. Protein: CSAVDRDNYGYTF.

The rearrangement uses TRBV7-9 and TRBJ1-1; D ambiguous. The germline gives CDR1 SEHNR, CDR2 FQNEAQ (reference sequence). CDR3 size: 12 residues. Trimming cost V 7 bases and J 0 bases, with 6 bases left between them. The CDR3 here is CASNGLNTEAFF. The CDR3 DNA reads as TGTGCCAGCAATGGGCTGAACACTGAAGCTTTCTTT.

This clone was detected a few times. This chain links TRBV10-3 with TRBJ1-1, with 11 bases matching TRBD1. The V gene end was trimmed by 9 bases and the J gene end by 5 bases; junction bases not matched to a gene: 11. Germline V gives CDR1 ENHRY, CDR2 SYGVKD. The CDR3 runs 15 residues. CDR3 nucleotides: TGTGCCATAACCTCGGGACAGGGGGGGTTGACTGAAGCTTTCTTT. It specifies CAITSGQGGLTEAFF.

The chain combines TRBV6-6 with TRBJ2-7; the D is unclear. Germline CDR1 MNHNY, CDR2 SVGAGI (reference sequence). The CDR3 length is 12 residues. V was shortened by 5 bases and J by 2 bases, with 7 bases between the two germline ends. CDR3 sequence (DNA): TGTGCCAGCAGTAAAGACACCTACGAGCAGTACTTC. It encodes CASSKDTYEQYF.